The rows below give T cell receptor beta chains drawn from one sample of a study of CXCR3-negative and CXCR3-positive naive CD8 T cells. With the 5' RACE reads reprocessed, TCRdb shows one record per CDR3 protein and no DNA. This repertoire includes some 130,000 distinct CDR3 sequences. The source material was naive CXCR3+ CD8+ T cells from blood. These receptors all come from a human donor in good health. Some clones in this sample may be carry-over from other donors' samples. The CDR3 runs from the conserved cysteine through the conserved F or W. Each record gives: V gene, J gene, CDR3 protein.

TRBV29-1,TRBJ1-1,CSVEGQAQTNTEAFF
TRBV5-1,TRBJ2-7,CASSRFRASYEQYF
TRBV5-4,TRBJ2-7,CASSPWTSGSYEQYF
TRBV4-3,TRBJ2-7,CASSQVPSPGQGFEQYF
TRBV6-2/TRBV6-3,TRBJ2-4,CASSYFRRLAPIAKNIQYF
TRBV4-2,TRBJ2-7,CASSQAQRESEEQYF
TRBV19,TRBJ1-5,CASSSGQTDQPQHF
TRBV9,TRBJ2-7,CASSGGDRRPYEQYF
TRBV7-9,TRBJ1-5,CASSLTGANQPQHF
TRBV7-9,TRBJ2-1,CASSPTSGQLYNEQFF
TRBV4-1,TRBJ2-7,CASSQDIGSYEQYF
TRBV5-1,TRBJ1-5,CASSSRPLGAESNQPQHF
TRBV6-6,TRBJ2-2,CASSTNTGELFF
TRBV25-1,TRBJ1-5,CASSVPGFVSGQPQHF
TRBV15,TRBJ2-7,CATSRVGGSEQYF
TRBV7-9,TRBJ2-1,CASITEISDSGTNEQFF
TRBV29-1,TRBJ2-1,CSVRGGLGLGEQFF
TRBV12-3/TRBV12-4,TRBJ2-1,CASRFQYNEQFF
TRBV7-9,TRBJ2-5,CASSGTGSETQYF
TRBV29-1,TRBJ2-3,CSVEGLGGTDTQYF
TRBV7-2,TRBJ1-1,CASSSGPLANTEAFF
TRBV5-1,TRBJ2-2,CASSEAGGDTGELFF
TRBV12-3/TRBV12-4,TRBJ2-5,CASSREETQYF
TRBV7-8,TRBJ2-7,CASSSTGRTTLEQYF
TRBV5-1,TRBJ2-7,CASSPDRTSGSEQYF
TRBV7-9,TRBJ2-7,CASSPTSGSPYEQYF
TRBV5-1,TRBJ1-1,CASSLGHEAFF
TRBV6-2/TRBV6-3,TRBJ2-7,CASSYEGGISYEQYF
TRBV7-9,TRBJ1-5,CASSPGQGAAPQHF
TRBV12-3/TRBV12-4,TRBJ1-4,CASTGGSATNEKLFF
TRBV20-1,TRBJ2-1,CSARTAGSSYNEQFF